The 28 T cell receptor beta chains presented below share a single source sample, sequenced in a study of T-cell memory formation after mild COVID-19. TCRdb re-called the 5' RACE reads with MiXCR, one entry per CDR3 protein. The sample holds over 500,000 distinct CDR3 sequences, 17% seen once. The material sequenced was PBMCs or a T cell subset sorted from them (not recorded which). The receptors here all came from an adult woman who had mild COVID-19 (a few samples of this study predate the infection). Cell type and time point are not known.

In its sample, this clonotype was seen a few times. CDR3 sequence reads: CASSPRGQGFDEQYF. The CDR3 bases are TGTGCCAGCAGCCCTCGGGGACAGGGGTTCGACGAGCAGTACTTC. This chain joins TRBV7-9 and TRBJ2-7; 10 bases match TRBD1. The ends lost 5 bases at V and 5 bases at J; junction bases unmatched: 9. The germline gives CDR1 SEHNR, CDR2 FQNEAQ (reference sequence). CDR3 length: 15 amino acids.

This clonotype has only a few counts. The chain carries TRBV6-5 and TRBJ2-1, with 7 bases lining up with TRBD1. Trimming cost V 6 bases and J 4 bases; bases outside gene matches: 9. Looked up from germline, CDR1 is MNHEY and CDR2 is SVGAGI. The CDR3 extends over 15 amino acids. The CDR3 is CASSLNRGPYNEQFF. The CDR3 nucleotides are TGTGCCAGCAGCCTTAACAGGGGCCCATACAATGAGCAGTTCTTC.

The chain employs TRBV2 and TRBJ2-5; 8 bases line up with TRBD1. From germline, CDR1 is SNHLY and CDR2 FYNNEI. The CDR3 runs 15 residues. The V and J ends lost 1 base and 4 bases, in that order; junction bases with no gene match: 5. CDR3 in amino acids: CASSEGQGSGETQYF. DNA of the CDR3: TGTGCCAGCAGTGAAGGACAGGGGTCGGGAGAGACCCAGTACTTC.

This CDR3 reads CSASRDRVGFDGNTIYF. The CDR3 bases are TGCAGTGCTAGTAGGGACAGGGTGGGGTTTGATGGAAACACCATATATTTT. The gene calls are TRBV20-1 and TRBJ1-3, with 9 bases fitting TRBD1. The CDR3 sequence is 17 residues long. From germline, CDR1 is DFQATT and CDR2 SNEGSKA (reference sequence). The trim removed 3 bases at V and 3 bases at J, leaving 12 bases unmatched.

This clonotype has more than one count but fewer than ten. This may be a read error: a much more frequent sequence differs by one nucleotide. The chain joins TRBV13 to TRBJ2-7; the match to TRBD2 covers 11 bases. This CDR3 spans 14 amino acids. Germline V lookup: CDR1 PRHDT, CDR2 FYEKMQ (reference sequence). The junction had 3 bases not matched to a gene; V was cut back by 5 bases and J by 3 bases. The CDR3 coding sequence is TGTGCCAGCAGCACCGGGACTAGCGGCTACGAGCAGTACTTC. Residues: CASSTGTSGYEQYF.

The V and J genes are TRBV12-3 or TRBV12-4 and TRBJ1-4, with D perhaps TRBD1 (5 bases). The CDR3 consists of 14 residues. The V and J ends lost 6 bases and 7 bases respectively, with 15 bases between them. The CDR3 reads CASRANRLSEKLFF. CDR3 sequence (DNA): TGTGCCAGCAGGGCCAACAGGTTGAGTGAAAAACTGTTTTTT.

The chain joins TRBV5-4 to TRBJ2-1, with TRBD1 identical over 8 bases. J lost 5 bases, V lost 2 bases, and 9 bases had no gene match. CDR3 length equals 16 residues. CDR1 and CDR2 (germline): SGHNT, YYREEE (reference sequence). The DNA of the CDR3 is TGTGCCAGCAGCTTCAAACGACAGACAGGGGACAATGAGCAGTTCTTC. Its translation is CASSFKRQTGDNEQFF.

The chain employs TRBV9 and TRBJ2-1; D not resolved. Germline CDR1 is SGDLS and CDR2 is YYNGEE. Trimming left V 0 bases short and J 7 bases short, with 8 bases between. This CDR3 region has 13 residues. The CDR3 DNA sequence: TGTGCCAGCAGCGTAGCTACCTCGAATGAGCAGTTCTTC. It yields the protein CASSVATSNEQFF.

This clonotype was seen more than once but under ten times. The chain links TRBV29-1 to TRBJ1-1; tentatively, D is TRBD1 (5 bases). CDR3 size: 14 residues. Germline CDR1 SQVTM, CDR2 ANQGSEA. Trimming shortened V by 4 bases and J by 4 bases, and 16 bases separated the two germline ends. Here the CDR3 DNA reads TGCAGCGTTGGGACACTGGGGGTATCCACTGAAGCTTTCTTT. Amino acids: CSVGTLGVSTEAFF.

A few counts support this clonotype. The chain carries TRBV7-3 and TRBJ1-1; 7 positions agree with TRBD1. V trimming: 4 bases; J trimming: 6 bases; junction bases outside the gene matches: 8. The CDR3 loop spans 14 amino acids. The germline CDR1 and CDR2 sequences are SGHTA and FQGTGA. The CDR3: CASSSTTGIAEAFF. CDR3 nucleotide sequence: TGTGCCAGCAGCTCAACGACAGGGATCGCTGAAGCTTTCTTT.

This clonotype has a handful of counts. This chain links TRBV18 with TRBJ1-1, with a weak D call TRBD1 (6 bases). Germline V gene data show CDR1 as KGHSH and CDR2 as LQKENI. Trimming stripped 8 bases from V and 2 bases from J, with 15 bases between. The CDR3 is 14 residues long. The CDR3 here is CASGRSGENTEAFF. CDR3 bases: TGTGCCAGCGGACGTTCAGGGGAAAACACTGAAGCTTTCTTT.

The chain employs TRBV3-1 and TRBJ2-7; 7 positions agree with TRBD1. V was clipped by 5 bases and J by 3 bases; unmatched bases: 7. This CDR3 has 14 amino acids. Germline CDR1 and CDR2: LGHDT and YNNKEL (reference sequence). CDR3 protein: CASSFSGTDYEQYF. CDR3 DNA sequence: TGTGCCAGCAGCTTCTCCGGGACAGACTACGAGCAGTACTTC.

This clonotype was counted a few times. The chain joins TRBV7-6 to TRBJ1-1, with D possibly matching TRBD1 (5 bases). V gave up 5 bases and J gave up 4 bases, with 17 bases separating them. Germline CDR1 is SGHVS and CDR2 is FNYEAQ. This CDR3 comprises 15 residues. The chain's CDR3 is CASSRGDGRGTEAFF. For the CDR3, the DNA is TGTGCCAGCAGCAGAGGGGACGGCCGGGGCACTGAAGCTTTCTTT.

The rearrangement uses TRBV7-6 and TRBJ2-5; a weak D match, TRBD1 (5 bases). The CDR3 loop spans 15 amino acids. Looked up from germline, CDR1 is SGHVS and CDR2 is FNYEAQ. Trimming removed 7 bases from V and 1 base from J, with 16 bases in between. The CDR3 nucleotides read TGTGCCAGCACCCCCCGTTTGGGGCCCCAAGAGACCCAGTACTTC. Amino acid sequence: CASTPRLGPQETQYF.

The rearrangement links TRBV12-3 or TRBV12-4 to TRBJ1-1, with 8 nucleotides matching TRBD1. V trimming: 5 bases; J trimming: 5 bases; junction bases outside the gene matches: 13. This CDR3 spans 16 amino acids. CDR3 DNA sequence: TGTGCCAGCAGTCCCGGACAGGGTGGGTTTGGTACTGAAGCTTTCTTT. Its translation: CASSPGQGGFGTEAFF.

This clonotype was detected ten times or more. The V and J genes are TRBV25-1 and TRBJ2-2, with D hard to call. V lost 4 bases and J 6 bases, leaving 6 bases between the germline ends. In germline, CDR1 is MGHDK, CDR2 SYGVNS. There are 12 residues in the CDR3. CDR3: CASSAPPGELFF. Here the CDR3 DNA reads TGTGCCAGCAGTGCCCCCCCCGGGGAGCTGTTTTTT.

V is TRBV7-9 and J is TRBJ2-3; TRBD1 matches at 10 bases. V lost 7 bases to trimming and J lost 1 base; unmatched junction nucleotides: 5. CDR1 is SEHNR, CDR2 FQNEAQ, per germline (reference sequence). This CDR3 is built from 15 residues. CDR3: CASNRGQGRTDTQYF. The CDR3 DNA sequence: TGTGCCAGCAACCGGGGACAGGGGCGCACAGATACGCAGTATTTT.

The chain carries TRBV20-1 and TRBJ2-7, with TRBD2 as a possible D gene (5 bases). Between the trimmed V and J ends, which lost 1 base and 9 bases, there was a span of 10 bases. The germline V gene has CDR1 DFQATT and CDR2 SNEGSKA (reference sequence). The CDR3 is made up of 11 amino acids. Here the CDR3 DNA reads TGCAGTGCTAGAGCCCTAGGAGGGCAGTACTTC. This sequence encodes CSARALGGQYF.

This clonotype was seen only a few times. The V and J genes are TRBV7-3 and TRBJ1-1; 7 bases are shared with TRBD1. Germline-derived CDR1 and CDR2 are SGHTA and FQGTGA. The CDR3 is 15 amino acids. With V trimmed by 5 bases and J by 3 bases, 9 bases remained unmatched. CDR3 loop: CASSLQGSPYTEAFF. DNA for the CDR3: TGTGCCAGCAGCCTACAGGGGAGTCCCTACACTGAAGCTTTCTTT.

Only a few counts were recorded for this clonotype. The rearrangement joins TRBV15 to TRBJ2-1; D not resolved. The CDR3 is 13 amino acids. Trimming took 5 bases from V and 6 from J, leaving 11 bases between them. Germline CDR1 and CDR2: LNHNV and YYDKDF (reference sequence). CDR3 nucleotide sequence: TGTGCCACCAGCCCGGCTGGTAGCAATGAGCAGTTCTTC. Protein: CATSPAGSNEQFF.

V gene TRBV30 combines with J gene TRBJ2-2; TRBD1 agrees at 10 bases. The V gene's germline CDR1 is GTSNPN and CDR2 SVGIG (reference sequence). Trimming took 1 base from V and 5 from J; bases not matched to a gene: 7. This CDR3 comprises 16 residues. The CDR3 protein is CAWSGQGAQGTGELFF. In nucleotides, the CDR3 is TGTGCCTGGAGTGGACAGGGGGCGCAGGGGACCGGGGAGCTGTTTTTT.

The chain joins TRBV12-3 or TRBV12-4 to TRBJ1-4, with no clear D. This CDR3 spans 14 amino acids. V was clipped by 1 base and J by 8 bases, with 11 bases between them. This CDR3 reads CASSLGGGFEKLFF. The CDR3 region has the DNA TGTGCCAGCAGTTTAGGGGGAGGGTTCGAAAAACTGTTTTTT.

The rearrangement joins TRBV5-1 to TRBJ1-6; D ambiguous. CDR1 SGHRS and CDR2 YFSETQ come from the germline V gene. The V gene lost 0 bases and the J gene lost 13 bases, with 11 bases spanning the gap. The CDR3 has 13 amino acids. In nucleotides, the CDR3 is TGCGCCAGCAGCTTGGAAGGTGAGAGGCCCCTCCACTTT. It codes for CASSLEGERPLHF.

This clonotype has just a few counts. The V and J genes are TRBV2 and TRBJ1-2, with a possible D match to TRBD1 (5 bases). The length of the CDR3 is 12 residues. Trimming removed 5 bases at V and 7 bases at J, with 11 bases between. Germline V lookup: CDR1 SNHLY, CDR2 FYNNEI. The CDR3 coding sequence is TGTGCCAGCAGTATCGGGGCCGTTGGCTACACCTTC. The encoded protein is CASSIGAVGYTF.

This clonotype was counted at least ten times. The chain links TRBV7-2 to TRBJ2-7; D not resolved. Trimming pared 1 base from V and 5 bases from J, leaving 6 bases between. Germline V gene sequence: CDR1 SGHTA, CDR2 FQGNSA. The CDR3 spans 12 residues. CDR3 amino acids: CASSLVSHEQYF. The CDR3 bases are TGTGCCAGCAGCTTAGTAAGCCACGAGCAGTACTTC.

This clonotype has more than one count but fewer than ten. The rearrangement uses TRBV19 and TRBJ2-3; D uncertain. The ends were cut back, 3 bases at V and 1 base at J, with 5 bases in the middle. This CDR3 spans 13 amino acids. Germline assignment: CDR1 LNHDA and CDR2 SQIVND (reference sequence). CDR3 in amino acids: CASSIQRTDTQYF. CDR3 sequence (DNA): TGTGCCAGTAGTATCCAACGCACAGATACGCAGTATTTT.

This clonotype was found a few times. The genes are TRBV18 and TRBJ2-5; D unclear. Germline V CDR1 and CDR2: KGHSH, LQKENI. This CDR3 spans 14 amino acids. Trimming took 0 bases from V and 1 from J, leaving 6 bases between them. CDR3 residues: CASSPPASQETQYF. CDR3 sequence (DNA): TGTGCCAGCTCACCACCGGCCAGCCAAGAGACCCAGTACTTC.

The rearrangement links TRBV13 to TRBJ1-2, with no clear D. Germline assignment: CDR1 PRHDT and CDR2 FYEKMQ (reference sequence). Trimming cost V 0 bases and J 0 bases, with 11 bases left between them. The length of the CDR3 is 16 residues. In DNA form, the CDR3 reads TGTGCCAGCAGCTTAGGATCACCAACAGCTAACTATGGCTACACCTTC. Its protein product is CASSLGSPTANYGYTF. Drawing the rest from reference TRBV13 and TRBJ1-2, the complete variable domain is AAGVIQSPRHLIKEKRETATLKCYPIPRHDTVYWYQQGPGQDPQFLISFYEKMQSDKGSIPDRFSAQQFSDYHSELNMSSLELGDSALYFCASSLGSPTANYGYTFGSGTRLTVV.